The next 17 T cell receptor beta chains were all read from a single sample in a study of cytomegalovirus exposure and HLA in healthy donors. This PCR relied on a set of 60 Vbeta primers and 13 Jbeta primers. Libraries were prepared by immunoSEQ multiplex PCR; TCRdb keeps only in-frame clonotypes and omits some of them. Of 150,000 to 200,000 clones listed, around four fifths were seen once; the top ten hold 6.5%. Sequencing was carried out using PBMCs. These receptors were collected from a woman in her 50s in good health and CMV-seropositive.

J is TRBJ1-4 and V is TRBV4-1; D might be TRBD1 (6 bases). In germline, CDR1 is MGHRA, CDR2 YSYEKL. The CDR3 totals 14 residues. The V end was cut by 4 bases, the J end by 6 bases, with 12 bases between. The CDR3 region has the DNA TGCGCCAGCAGCCGGACAGTACCCCATGAAAAACTGTTTTTT. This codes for CASSRTVPHEKLFF.

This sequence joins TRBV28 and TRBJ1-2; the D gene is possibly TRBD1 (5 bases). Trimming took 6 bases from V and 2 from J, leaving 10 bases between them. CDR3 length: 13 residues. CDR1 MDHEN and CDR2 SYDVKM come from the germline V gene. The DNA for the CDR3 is TGTGCCAGCAGGCCAGACAGCAACTATGGCTACACCTTC. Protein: CASRPDSNYGYTF.

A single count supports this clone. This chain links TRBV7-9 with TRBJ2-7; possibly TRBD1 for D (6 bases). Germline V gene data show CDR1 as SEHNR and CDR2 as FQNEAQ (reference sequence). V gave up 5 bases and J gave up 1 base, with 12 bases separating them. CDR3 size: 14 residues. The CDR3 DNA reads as TGTGCCAGCAGCCTGGCTGGGACATCCTACGAGCAGTACTTC. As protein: CASSLAGTSYEQYF.

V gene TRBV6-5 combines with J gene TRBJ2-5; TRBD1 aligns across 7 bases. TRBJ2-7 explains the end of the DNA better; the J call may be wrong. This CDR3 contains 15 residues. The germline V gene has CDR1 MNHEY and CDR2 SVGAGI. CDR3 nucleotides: TGTGCCAGCAGTACCCAACCGGGACAGTACTACGAGCAGTACTTC. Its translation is CASSTQPGQYYEQYF.

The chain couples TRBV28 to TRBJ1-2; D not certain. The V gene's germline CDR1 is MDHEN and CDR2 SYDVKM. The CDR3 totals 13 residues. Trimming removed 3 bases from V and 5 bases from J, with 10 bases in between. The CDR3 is CASSFVAAYGYTF. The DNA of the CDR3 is TGTGCCAGCAGTTTTGTAGCAGCTTATGGCTACACCTTC.

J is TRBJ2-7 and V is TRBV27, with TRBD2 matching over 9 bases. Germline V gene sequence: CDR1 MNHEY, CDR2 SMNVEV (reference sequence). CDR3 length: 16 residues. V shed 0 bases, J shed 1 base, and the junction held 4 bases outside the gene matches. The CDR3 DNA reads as TGTGCCAGCAGTTTATCGGCTAGCGGGATTTCCTACGAGCAGTACTTC. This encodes CASSLSASGISYEQYF.

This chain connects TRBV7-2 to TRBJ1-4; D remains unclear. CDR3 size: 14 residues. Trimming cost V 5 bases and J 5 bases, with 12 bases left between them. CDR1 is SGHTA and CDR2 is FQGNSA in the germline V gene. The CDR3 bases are TGTGCCAGCAGCCGGGGTGGCCCCAATGAAAAACTGTTTTTT. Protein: CASSRGGPNEKLFF.

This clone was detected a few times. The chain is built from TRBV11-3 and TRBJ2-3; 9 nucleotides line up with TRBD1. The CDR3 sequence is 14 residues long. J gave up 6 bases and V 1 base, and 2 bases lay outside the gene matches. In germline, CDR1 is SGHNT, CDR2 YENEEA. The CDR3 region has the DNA TGTGCCAGCAGCTTAGCGGGGACAGGGGATACGCAGTATTTT. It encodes CASSLAGTGDTQYF. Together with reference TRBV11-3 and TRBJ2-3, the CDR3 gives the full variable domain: EAGVVQSPRYKIIEKKQPVAFWCNPISGHNTLYWYLQNLGQGPELLIRYENEEAVDDSQLPKDRFSAERLKGVDSTLKIQPAELGDSAVYLCASSLAGTGDTQYFGPGTRLTVL.

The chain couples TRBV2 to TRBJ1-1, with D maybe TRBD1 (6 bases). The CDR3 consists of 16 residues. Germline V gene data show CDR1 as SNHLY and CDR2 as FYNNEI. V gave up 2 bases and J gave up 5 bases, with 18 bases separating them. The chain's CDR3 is CASSEQWDIRWTEAFF. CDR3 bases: TGTGCCAGCAGTGAACAATGGGACATAAGGTGGACTGAAGCTTTCTTT.

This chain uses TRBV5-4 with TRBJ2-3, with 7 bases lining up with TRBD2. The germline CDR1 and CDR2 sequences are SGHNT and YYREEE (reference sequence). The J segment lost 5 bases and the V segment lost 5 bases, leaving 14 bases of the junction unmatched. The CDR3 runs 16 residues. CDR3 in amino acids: CASRRGIAAGEDTQYF. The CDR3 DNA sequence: TGTGCCAGCAGGAGGGGTATAGCGGCGGGAGAAGATACGCAGTATTTT.

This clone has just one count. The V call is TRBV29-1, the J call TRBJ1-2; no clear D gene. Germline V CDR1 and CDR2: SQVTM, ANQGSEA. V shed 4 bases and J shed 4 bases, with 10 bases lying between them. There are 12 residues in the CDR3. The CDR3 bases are TGCAGCGTTGTCGCGGAGGCCTATGGCTACACCTTC. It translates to CSVVAEAYGYTF.

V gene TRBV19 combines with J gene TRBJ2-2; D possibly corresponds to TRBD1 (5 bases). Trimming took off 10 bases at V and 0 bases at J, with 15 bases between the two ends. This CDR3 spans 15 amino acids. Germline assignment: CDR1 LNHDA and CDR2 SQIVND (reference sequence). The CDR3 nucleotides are TGTGCCACGAAAGTAGGGGCCGCGAACACCGGGGAGCTGTTTTTT. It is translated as CATKVGAANTGELFF.

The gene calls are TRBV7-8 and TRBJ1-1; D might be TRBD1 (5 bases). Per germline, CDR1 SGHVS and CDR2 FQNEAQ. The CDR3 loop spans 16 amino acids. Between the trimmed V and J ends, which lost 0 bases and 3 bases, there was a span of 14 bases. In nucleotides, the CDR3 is TGTGCCAGCAGCTTAGCGGAAGGGGATAGGTACACTGAAGCTTTCTTT. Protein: CASSLAEGDRYTEAFF.

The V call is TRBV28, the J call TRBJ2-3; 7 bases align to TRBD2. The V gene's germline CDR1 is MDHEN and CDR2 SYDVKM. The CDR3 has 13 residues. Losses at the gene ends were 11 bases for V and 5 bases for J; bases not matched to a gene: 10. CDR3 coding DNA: TGTGCCGGCGCTAGCGGTCCTCAAGATACGCAGTATTTT. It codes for CAGASGPQDTQYF.

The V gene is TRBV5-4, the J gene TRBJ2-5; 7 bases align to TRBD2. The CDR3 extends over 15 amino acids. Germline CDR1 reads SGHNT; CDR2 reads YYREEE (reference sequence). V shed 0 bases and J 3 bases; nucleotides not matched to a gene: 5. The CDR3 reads CASSLAGEGKETQYF. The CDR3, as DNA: TGTGCCAGCAGCTTGGCGGGGGAGGGTAAAGAGACCCAGTACTTC.

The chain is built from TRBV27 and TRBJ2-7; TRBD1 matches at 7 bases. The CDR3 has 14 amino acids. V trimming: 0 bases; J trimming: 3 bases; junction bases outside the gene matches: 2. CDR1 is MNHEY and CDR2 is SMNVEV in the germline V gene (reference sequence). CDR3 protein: CASSLSDRVYEQYF. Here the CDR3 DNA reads TGTGCCAGCAGTTTATCTGACAGGGTCTACGAGCAGTACTTC.

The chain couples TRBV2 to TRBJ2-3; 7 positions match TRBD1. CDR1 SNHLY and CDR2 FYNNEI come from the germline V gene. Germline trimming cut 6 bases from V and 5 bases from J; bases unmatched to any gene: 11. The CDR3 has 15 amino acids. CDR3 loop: CASRVNRGAVDTQYF. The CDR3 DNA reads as TGTGCCAGCAGGGTTAACAGGGGTGCAGTAGATACGCAGTATTTT.